One sample yielded the 17 T cell receptor beta chains listed below, sequenced in a study of blood T cell repertoires in COVID-19. Sequencing used immunoSEQ multiplex PCR; TCRdb keeps in-frame clones, though not all of them. This sample carries about 160,000 clones, about 85% of them seen once, and the ten largest clones take 5.5% to 8%. The specimen was peripheral blood. The receptor source for this set is a man older than 75 with COVID-19, enrolled during active disease.

The V call is TRBV19, the J call TRBJ2-1, with a weak D call TRBD2 (6 bases). CDR1 and CDR2 (germline): LNHDA, SQIVND (reference sequence). CDR3 length: 14 amino acids. V dropped 3 bases and J dropped 8 bases, with 14 bases sitting between them. CDR3 coding DNA: TGTGCCAGTAGTATCCGGAGGGCTGGCGATGAGCAGTTCTTC. Translated, it gives CASSIRRAGDEQFF.

This clone was seen a handful of times. V is TRBV7-7 and J is TRBJ1-1, with 7 positions matching TRBD1. J lost 3 bases, V lost 6 bases, and 4 bases had no gene match. CDR3 length: 13 amino acids. Germline V gives CDR1 SSHAT, CDR2 FNYEAQ (reference sequence). The CDR3 bases are TGTGCCAGCAGTGCCGACAGGGACACTGAAGCTTTCTTT. Translated: CASSADRDTEAFF.

A single count supports this clone. The chain is built from TRBV9 and TRBJ1-3; TRBD1 matches 7 bases. The germline V gene encodes CDR1 SGDLS and CDR2 YYNGEE. There are 15 residues in the CDR3. The V segment lost 0 bases and the J segment 4 bases; nucleotides outside the gene matches: 4. The CDR3, as DNA: TGTGCCAGCAGCGTAGTTGGACAGGTGGGAAACACCATATATTTT. Amino acids: CASSVVGQVGNTIYF.

This clone was seen more than once but under ten times. V is TRBV2 and J is TRBJ2-7; TRBD1 might be the D (5 bases). There are 14 residues in the CDR3. The germline CDR1 and CDR2 sequences are SNHLY and FYNNEI. The V and J ends lost 5 bases and 1 base respectively, with 12 bases between them. The chain's CDR3 is CASSPSQGSYEQYF. The CDR3 region has the DNA TGTGCCAGCAGTCCCTCGCAGGGATCCTACGAGCAGTACTTC.

This clone came up a few times. The J gene is TRBJ1-2, the V gene TRBV5-5, with a possible D match to TRBD1 (6 bases). Germline V gives CDR1 SGHKS, CDR2 YYEKEE (reference sequence). The CDR3 loop spans 16 amino acids. The germline V and J ends were trimmed by 2 bases and 8 bases, with 22 bases remaining between them. CDR3 sequence (DNA): TGTGCCAGCAGCTTATCAGGGGACATTAACCAGGGAGGCTACACCTTC. Protein sequence: CASSLSGDINQGGYTF.

This clone was detected only once. The gene calls are TRBV18 and TRBJ2-1; 9 bases agree with TRBD1. CDR1 KGHSH and CDR2 LQKENI come from the germline V gene. This CDR3 has 15 residues. The V gene end was trimmed by 5 bases and the J gene end by 4 bases; junction bases not matched to a gene: 6. CDR3 bases: TGTGCCAGCTCATCGGCCGGGACAGGGTACAATGAGCAGTTCTTC. As protein: CASSSAGTGYNEQFF.

The chain couples TRBV5-4 to TRBJ2-5; TRBD1 is a possible D gene (5 bases). Trimming left V 4 bases short and J 1 base short, with 8 bases between. This CDR3 comprises 13 residues. From germline, CDR1 is SGHNT and CDR2 YYREEE (reference sequence). CDR3 coding DNA: TGTGCCAGCAGCACAGGTTCCCAAGAGACCCAGTACTTC. It encodes CASSTGSQETQYF.

The chain links TRBV29-1 to TRBJ2-7; a weak D match, TRBD1 (6 bases). Trimming took off 6 bases at V and 6 bases at J, with 15 bases between the two ends. Germline lookup yields CDR1 SQVTM and CDR2 ANQGSEA. This CDR3 contains 12 residues. The CDR3 nucleotides are TGCAGCGTCAAACCGGGACAAGGCGAGCAGTACTTC. This translates into CSVKPGQGEQYF.

The chain employs TRBV6-4 and TRBJ1-5; no definite D call. V was pared by 4 bases and J by 3 bases, with 7 bases between. The CDR3 has 13 amino acids. Germline values: CDR1 MRHNA, CDR2 SNTAGT. DNA of the CDR3: TGTGCCAGCAGTGCTGAGATCAATCAGCCCCAGCATTTT. This encodes CASSAEINQPQHF.

The chain joins TRBV21-1 to TRBJ1-1; TRBD1 reflects the table's D call only, with no check against the DNA. TRBV21-1 is labeled a pseudogene. The CDR3 runs 14 residues. In DNA, the CDR3 is TGTGCCAGCAGCCCACGGGGACAGACCCCTGAAGCTTTCTTT. It codes for CASSPRGQTPEAFF.

The V gene is TRBV6-5, the J gene TRBJ1-6; D might be TRBD1 (6 bases). This CDR3 has 13 residues. V lost 5 bases and J lost 8, with 10 bases in between. The germline gives CDR1 MNHEY, CDR2 SVGAGI. The CDR3 DNA follows: TGTGCCAGCAGTAGAGGACAGTATTCACCCCTCCACTTT. As protein: CASSRGQYSPLHF.

With respect to this clone: In the same sample, other DNA sequences code for this CDR3. This sequence joins TRBV18 and TRBJ1-2, with a possible D match to TRBD1 (6 bases). The CDR3 is made up of 13 amino acids. Deletions cut 6 bases from V and 2 bases from J, with 10 bases between. Germline CDR1 is KGHSH and CDR2 is LQKENI. The CDR3 DNA follows: TGTGCCAGCTCCCCAGGACAGAACTATGGCTACACCTTC. The encoded protein is CASSPGQNYGYTF.

V gene TRBV11-2 combines with J gene TRBJ2-3, with D unclear. CDR1 and CDR2 from the germline V gene are SGHAT and FQNNGV. The germline V and J ends were trimmed by 3 bases and 2 bases, with 15 bases remaining between them. CDR3 length equals 16 residues. CDR3 bases: TGTGCCAGCAGCTTCCCGTTCATAGCCCCCACAGATACGCAGTATTTT. This sequence encodes CASSFPFIAPTDTQYF.

The genes are TRBV4-3 and TRBJ1-6; possible D gene TRBD1, 5 bases. Looked up from germline, CDR1 is LGHNA and CDR2 is YSLEER. V was cut by 1 base and J by 7 bases, with 14 bases left in between. The CDR3 is made up of 16 amino acids. CDR3 sequence: CASSQGRGNGNSPLHF. The CDR3 DNA is TGCGCCAGCAGCCAAGGGAGGGGAAACGGGAATTCACCCCTCCACTTT.

J is TRBJ1-6 and V is TRBV7-3; TRBD1 matches at 11 bases. After removal of 5 bases from V and 9 bases from J, the junction contained 3 bases not matched to a gene. CDR3 size: 14 residues. The germline V gene encodes CDR1 SGHTA and CDR2 FQGTGA. CDR3 sequence reads: CASSLGTGGSPLHF. CDR3 in DNA: TGTGCCAGCAGCCTCGGGACAGGGGGTTCACCCCTCCACTTT.

This clone occurred once. The V and J genes are TRBV2 and TRBJ2-3; 8 bases are a match to TRBD2. CDR1 and CDR2 from the germline V gene are SNHLY and FYNNEI. The CDR3 extends over 14 amino acids. With V trimmed by 8 bases and J by 0 bases, 4 bases remained unmatched. The CDR3 region is CASRTSRSTDTQYF. CDR3 coding DNA: TGTGCCAGCCGGACTAGCCGTAGCACAGATACGCAGTATTTT.

The chain joins TRBV3-1 (or the pseudogene TRBV3-2) to TRBJ1-3; 7 bases map to TRBD1. V was clipped by 5 bases and J by 0 bases; unmatched bases: 4. CDR1 and CDR2 (germline): LGHDT, YNNKEL (reference sequence). This CDR3 is 15 amino acids long. CDR3 bases: TGTGCCAGCAGCAACCGGGACAGCTCTGGAAACACCATATATTTT. It translates to CASSNRDSSGNTIYF.